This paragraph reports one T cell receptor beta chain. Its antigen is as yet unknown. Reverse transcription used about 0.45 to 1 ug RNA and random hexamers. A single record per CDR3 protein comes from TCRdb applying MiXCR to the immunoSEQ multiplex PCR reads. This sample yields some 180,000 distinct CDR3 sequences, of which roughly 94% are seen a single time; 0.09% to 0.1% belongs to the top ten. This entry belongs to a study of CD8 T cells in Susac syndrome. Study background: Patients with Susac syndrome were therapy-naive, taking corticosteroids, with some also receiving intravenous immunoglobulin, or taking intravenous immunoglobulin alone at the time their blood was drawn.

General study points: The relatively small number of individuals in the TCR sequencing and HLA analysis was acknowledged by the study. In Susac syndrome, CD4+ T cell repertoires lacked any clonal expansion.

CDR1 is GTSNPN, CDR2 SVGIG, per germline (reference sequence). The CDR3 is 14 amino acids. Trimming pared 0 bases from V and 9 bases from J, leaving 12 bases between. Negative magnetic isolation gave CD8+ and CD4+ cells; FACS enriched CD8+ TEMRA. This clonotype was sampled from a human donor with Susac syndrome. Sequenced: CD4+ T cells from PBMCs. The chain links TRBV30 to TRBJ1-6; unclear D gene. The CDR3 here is CAWSVASMGSPLHF. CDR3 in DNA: TGTGCCTGGAGTGTAGCGAGTATGGGTTCACCCCTCCACTTT.